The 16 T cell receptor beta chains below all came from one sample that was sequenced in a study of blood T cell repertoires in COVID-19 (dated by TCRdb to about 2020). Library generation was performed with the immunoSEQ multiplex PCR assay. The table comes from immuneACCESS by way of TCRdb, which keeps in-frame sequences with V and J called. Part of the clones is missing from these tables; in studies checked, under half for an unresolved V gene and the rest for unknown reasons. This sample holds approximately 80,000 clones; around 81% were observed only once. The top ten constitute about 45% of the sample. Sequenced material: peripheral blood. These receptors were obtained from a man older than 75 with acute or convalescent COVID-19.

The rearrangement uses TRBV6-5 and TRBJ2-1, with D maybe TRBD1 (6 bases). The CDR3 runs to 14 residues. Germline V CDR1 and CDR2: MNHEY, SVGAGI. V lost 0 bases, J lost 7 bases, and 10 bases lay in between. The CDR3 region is CASSYSDSSNEQFF. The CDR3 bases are TGTGCCAGCAGTTACTCGGACAGCTCGAATGAGCAGTTCTTC.

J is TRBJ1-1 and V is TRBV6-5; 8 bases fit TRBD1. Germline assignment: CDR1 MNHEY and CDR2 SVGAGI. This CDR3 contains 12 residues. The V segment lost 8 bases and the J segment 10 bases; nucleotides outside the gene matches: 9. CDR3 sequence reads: CASGGRGPVAFF. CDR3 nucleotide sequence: TGTGCCAGCGGGGGCAGGGGGCCGGTAGCTTTCTTT.

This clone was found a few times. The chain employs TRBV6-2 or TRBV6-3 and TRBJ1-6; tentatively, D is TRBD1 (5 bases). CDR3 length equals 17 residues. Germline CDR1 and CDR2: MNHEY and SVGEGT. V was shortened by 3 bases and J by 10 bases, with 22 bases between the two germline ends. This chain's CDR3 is CASSYTAFGGVGSPLHF. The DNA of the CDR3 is TGTGCCAGCAGTTATACGGCTTTTGGGGGGGTCGGATCACCCCTCCACTTT.

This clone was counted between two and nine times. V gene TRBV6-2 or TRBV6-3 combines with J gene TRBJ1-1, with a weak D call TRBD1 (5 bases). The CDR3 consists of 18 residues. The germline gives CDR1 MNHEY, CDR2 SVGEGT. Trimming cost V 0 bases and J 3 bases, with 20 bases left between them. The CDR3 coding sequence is TGTGCCAGCAGTTACTCGATGACGCCCCAGGGCTGGTACACTGAAGCTTTCTTT. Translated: CASSYSMTPQGWYTEAFF.

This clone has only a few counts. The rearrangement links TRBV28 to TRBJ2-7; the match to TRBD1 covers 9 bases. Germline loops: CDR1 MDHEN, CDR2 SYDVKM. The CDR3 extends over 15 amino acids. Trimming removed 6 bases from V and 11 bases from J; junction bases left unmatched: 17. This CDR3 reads CASSPTSGQGNREYF. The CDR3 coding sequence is TGTGCCAGCAGCCCAACCTCGGGACAGGGAAATCGGGAGTACTTC.

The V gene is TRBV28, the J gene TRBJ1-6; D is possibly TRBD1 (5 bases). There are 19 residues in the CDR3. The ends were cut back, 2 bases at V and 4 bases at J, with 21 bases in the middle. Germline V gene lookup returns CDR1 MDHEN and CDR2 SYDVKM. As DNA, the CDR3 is TGTGCCAGCAGTTTACTTTGGGACTCCCTAGCCTTATATAATTCACCCCTCCACTTT. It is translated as CASSLLWDSLALYNSPLHF.

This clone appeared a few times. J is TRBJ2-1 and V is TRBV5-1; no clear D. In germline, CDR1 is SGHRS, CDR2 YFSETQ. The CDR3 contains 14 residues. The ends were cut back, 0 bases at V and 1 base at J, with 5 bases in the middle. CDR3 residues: CASSLASSYNEQFF. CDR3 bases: TGCGCCAGCAGCTTGGCTAGTTCCTACAATGAGCAGTTCTTC.

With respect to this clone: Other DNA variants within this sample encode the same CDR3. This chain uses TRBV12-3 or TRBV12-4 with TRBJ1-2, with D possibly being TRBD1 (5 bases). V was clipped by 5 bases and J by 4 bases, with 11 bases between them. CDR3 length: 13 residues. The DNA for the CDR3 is TGTGCCAGCAGTCTCGACAGAAGCTATGGCTACACCTTC. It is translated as CASSLDRSYGYTF.

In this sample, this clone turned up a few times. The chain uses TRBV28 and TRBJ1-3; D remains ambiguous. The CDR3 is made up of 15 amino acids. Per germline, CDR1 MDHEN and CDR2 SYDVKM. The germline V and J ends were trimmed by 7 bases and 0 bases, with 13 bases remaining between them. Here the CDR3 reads CASTTTGFSGNTIYF. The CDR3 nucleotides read TGTGCCAGCACTACCACCGGTTTCTCTGGAAACACCATATATTTT.

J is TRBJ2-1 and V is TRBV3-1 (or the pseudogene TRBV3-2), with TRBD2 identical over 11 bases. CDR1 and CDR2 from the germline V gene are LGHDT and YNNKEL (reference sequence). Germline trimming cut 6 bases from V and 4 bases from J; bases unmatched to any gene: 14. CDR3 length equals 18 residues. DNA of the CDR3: TGTGCCAGCAGAGAGACTAGCGGGAATCGCCGTGGATACAATGAGCAGTTCTTC. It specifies CASRETSGNRRGYNEQFF.

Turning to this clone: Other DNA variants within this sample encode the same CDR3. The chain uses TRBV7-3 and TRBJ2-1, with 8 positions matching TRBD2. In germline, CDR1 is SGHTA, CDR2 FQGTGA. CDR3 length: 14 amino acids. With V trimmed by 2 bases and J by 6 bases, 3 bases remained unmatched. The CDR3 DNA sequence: TGTGCCAGCAGCTTAGCGGGAGGACCCAATGAGCAGTTCTTC. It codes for CASSLAGGPNEQFF.

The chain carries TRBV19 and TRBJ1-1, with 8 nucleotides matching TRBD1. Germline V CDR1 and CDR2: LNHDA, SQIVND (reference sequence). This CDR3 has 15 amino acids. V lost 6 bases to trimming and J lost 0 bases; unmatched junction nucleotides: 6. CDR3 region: CASRLLTGVNTEAFF. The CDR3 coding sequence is TGTGCCAGTAGATTGCTGACAGGGGTGAACACTGAAGCTTTCTTT.

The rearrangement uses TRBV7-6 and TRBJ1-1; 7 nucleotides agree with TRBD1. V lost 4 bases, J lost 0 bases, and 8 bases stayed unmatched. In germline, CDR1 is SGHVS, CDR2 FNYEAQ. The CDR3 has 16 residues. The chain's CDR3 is CASSSSVGQMNTEAFF. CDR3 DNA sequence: TGTGCCAGCAGCTCCTCAGTGGGACAGATGAACACTGAAGCTTTCTTT.

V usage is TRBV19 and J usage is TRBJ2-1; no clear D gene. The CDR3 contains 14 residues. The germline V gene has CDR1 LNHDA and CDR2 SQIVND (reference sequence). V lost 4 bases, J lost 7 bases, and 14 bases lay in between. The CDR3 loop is CASSTRALRNEQFF. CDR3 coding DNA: TGTGCCAGTAGTACCCGAGCCCTCAGGAATGAGCAGTTCTTC.

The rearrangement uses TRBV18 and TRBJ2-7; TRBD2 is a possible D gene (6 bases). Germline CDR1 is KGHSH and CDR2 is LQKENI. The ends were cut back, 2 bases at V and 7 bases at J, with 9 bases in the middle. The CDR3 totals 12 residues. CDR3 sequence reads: CASSPIAEEQYF. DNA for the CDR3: TGTGCCAGCTCACCAATAGCGGAGGAGCAGTACTTC.

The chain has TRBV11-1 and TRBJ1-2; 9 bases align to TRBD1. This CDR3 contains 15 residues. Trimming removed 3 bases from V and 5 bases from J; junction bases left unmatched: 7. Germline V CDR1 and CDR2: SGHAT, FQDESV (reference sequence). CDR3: CASSFAGTGTYGYTF. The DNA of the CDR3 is TGTGCCAGCAGCTTCGCCGGGACAGGGACTTATGGCTACACCTTC.